The 7 T cell receptor beta chains given below trace back to one sample, sequenced in a study of monozygotic twins with cystic fibrosis. This table comes from immunoSEQ multiplex PCR, and its TCRdb copy is limited to in-frame clones, with some not included. The sample lists tens of thousands of clones; about 86% were seen once. The material sequenced was blood. The receptors shown here come from a woman in her twenties or thirties with cystic fibrosis.

This clone showed up just once. The chain's CDR3 is CASSPGQGLWEQYF. Here the CDR3 DNA reads TGTGCCAGCAGCCCGGGACAGGGCCTATGGGAGCAGTACTTC. V gene TRBV13 combines with J gene TRBJ2-7; 9 bases match TRBD1. The trim removed 5 bases at V and 7 bases at J, leaving 9 bases unmatched. The CDR3 is 14 amino acids. Germline V gene data show CDR1 as PRHDT and CDR2 as FYEKMQ (reference sequence).

The chain uses TRBV25-1 and TRBJ2-7, with D hard to call. The germline CDR1 and CDR2 sequences are MGHDK and SYGVNS. The length of the CDR3 is 13 residues. V lost 4 bases and J lost 2, with 9 bases in between. CDR3 residues: CASSAMDPYEQYF. CDR3 nucleotide sequence: TGTGCCAGCAGTGCAATGGACCCCTACGAGCAGTACTTC.

The chain carries TRBV5-4 and TRBJ2-3; unclear D gene. Germline CDR1 and CDR2: SGHNT and YYREEE (reference sequence). CDR3 size: 12 residues. Trimming cost V 10 bases and J 1 base, with 10 bases left between them. The CDR3 loop reads CALRSGTDTQYF. CDR3 in DNA: TGTGCCCTCCGGTCAGGCACAGATACGCAGTATTTT.

This clone is a singleton in its sample. J is TRBJ2-5 and V is TRBV4-3, with 11 bases fitting TRBD2. Germline-derived CDR1 and CDR2 are LGHNA and YSLEER. This CDR3 is 15 amino acids long. V lost 1 base to trimming and J lost 2 bases; unmatched junction nucleotides: 0. CDR3 nucleotides: TGCGCCAGCAGCCAAGGACTAGCGGGGCAAGAGACCCAGTACTTC. As protein: CASSQGLAGQETQYF.

The chain is built from TRBV7-6 and TRBJ2-7; weak D call: TRBD1 (5 bases). Germline V CDR1 and CDR2: SGHVS, FNYEAQ. Trimming stripped 5 bases from V and 2 bases from J, with 16 bases between. The CDR3 contains 15 residues. The CDR3, as DNA: TGTGCCAGCAGCCCTGGGGCTGGACAAGCCTACGAGCAGTACTTC. Translated, it gives CASSPGAGQAYEQYF.

This chain connects TRBV6-5 to TRBJ2-7; 8 nucleotides line up with TRBD1. CDR1 and CDR2 from the germline V gene are MNHEY and SVGAGI. This CDR3 spans 14 amino acids. The ends lost 6 bases at V and 5 bases at J; junction bases unmatched: 9. CDR3 in DNA: TGTGCCAGCAGACCCAGGGGGCGGCTAAACGAGCAGTACTTC. Protein product: CASRPRGRLNEQYF.

The chain employs TRBV6-1 and TRBJ1-1; D not certain. The CDR3 has 13 amino acids. The germline V gene encodes CDR1 MNHNS and CDR2 SASEGT. V gave up 6 bases and J gave up 4 bases, with 12 bases separating them. The CDR3 nucleotides are TGTGCCAGCAGCGGAACATACAGCACTGAAGCTTTCTTT. Its translation: CASSGTYSTEAFF.